The following is a TCR beta chain sequence with its context. A read error may produce the germline difference seen at one junction end. The method was immunoSEQ multiplex PCR; TCRdb's version includes in-frame clones alone and lacks a portion of them. The table lists some 41,000 clones, approximately 90% of them singletons. The sample comes from a study of T cell changes during pregnancy in multiple sclerosis. Germline V gives CDR1 SGHTA, CDR2 FQGNSA. This CDR3 is 13 amino acids long. The source material was CD4+ T cells from peripheral blood mononuclear cells, sampled after pregnancy. The V and J genes are TRBV7-2 and TRBJ2-7; 7 bases agree with TRBD1. The receptor's source is a female donor with multiple sclerosis, enrolled in a pregnancy study. The CDR3 nucleotides read TGTGCCAGCAGCTTAATCGGGCAGGGGGTACCGAACTTC. Its translation is CASSLIGQGVPNF.